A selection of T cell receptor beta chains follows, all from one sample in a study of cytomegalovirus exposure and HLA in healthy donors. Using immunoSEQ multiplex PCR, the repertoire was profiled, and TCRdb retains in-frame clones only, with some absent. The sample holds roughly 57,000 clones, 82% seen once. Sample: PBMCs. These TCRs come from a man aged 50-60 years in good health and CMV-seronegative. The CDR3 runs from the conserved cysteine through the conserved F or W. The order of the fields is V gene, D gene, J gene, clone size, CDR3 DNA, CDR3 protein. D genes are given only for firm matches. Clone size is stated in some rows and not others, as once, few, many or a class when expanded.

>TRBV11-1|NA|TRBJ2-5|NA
TGTGCCAGCAGCGCTGGGAGCGCGGAGACCCAGTACTTC
CASSAGSAETQYF
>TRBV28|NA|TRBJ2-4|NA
TGTGCCAGCACCCGACTAAACATTCAGTACTTC
CASTRLNIQYF
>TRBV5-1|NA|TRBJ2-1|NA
TGCGCCAGCGCGATGCGGGGGCCTAACAATGAGCAGTTCTTC
CASAMRGPNNEQFF
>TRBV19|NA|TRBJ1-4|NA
TGTGCCCGGGAGACAAGCTCCAGCTTCGATAATGAAAAACTGTTTTTT
CARETSSSFDNEKLFF
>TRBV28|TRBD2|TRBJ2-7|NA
TGTGCCAGCAGTCCCTCGGGGACACGGGGGGGCGCGCGCGAGCAGTACTTC
CASSPSGTRGGAREQYF
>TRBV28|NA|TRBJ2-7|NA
TGTGCCAGCAGTAAACCCCAGGGCACTTCCTACGAGCAGTACTTC
CASSKPQGTSYEQYF
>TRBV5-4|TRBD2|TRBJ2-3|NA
TGTGCCAGCAGCTCCCGACTAGCGGGGAGCACAGATACGCAGTATTTT
CASSSRLAGSTDTQYF
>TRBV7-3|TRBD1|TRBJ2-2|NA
TGTGCCAGCAGCTTAACGGCAGGGGGAAACACCGGGGAGCTGTTTTTT
CASSLTAGGNTGELFF
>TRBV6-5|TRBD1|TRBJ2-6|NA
TGTGCCAGCAGAGACAGGGCTGGGGCCAACGTCCTGACTTTC
CASRDRAGANVLTF
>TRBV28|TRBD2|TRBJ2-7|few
TGTGCCAGCAGTCCCGGACTAGCGGGGGGCGGGTACGAGCAGTACTTC
CASSPGLAGGGYEQYF
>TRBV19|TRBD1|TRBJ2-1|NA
TGTGCCAGTGCACCGGGACAGCCCTATAATGAGCAGTTCTTC
CASAPGQPYNEQFF
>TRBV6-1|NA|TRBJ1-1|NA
TGTGCCAGCAGTGAAGCGTTGGCCTCTGGGCCAGCTTTCTTT
CASSEALASGPAFF
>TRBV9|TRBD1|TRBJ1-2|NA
TGTGCCAGCAGCCACAAGGACCGGGACAGCTATGGCTACACCTTC
CASSHKDRDSYGYTF
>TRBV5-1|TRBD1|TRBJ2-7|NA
TGCGCCAGCAATAAGGGACAGGGCTACGAGCAGTACTTC
CASNKGQGYEQYF
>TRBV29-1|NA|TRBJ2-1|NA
TGCAGCGTCCAGGGCAGCTCCTACAATGAGCAGTTCTTC
CSVQGSSYNEQFF
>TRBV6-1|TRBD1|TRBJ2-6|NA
TGTGCCAGCAGTGACTACAGGGGGCCAAAACTCTCTGGGGCCAACGTCCTGACTTTC
CASSDYRGPKLSGANVLTF
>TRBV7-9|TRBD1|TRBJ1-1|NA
TGTGCCAGTTTGGAGGGGGCCTTTGGGAACACTGAAGCTTTCTTT
CASLEGAFGNTEAFF
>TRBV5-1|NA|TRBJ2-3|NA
TGCGCCAGCAGCTTGGAGGCCGCGGGGAGCACAGATACGCAGTATTTT
CASSLEAAGSTDTQYF
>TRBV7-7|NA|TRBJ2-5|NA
TGTGCCAGCAGTCCCAGGGGTGGCGAGACCCAGTACTTC
CASSPRGGETQYF
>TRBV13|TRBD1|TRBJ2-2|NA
TGTGCCAGCAGCGATATGGACAGGGTCGTGAACACCGGGGAGCTGTTTTTT
CASSDMDRVVNTGELFF
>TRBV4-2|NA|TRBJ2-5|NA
TGTGCCAGCAGCCCCGAGGTAGAGGAGTTTGAGACCCAGTACTTC
CASSPEVEEFETQYF
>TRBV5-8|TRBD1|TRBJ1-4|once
TGTGCCAGCAGCCCATTTCGGACAGGTCTCGAAAAACTGTTTTTT
CASSPFRTGLEKLFF
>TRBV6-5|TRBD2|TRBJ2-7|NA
TGTGCCAGCAGCCGACTAGCGGGGCCCTACGAGCAGTACTTC
CASSRLAGPYEQYF
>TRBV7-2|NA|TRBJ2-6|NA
TGTGCCAGCAGCTTAGCGGCCTCCCCTTCTGGGGCCAACGTCCTGACTTTC
CASSLAASPSGANVLTF
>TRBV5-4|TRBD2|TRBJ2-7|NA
TGTGCCAGCAGCTTGGATAGCGGGGGCTTGAGCTCCTACGAGCAGTACTTC
CASSLDSGGLSSYEQYF
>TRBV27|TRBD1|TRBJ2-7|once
TGTGCCAGCAGTTTTGGGGGACAGGGTGACGAGCAGTACTTC
CASSFGGQGDEQYF
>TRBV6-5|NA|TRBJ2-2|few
TGTGCCAGCAGTTACTACAGGGTGATAGGCACCGGGGAGCTGTTTTTT
CASSYYRVIGTGELFF
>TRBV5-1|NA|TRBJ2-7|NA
TGCGCCAGCAGCTTGGAAGGGGTCTCCCCCTACGAGCAGTACTTC
CASSLEGVSPYEQYF
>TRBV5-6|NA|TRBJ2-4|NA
TGTGCCAGCAGCGTAACAGCTTTCTTAGCCAAAAACATTCAGTACTTC
CASSVTAFLAKNIQYF
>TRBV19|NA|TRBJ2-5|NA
TGTGCCAGTAGAGAGCAAGAGACCCAGTACTTC
CASREQETQYF
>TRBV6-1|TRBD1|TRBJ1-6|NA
TGTGCCAGCAGTGAGACGACAGGGGCCTATAATTCACCCCTCCACTTT
CASSETTGAYNSPLHF
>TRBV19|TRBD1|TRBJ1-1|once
TGTGCCAGTAATCCGGACCGGACAGGAGCTTTCTTT
CASNPDRTGAFF
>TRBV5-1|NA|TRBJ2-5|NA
TGCGCCAGCAGCTTGGACTCGGGTGAGACCCAGTACTTC
CASSLDSGETQYF
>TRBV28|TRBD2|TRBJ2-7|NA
TGTGCCAGCAGTTTGCAGGGAGGGCTCGAGCAGTACTTC
CASSLQGGLEQYF